Reported below is one TCR beta chain. Its cognate antigen is unknown. The data were taken from a study of shared clonotypes between healthy human individuals. Turning to the study itself: Three CD4 naive, three CD4 memory, two CD8 naive and one CD8 memory plate were used per donor.

Original methodology: ImmunoSEQ only sent back junction sequences with no quality scores, so filtering was done differently. The repertoire was sequenced with immunoSEQ multiplex PCR; TCRdb's copy has only in-frame clones and lacks some. V and J calls plus clone size are reproduced from that table; the DNA served to infer D and trimming. The repertoire has around 990,000 clones, roughly 80% of them found once; the top ten carry almost 0.9%. The study's findings and limits: Incompleteness in sorted-subset sequencing, despite large depth, was shown by rarefaction.

The CDR3 covers 13 residues. Losses at the gene ends were 4 bases for V and 7 bases for J; bases not matched to a gene: 4. CDR1 MNHEY and CDR2 SVGAGI come from the germline V gene. This chain uses TRBV6-5 with TRBJ1-5; TRBD1 aligns across 7 bases. Sequenced sample: memory CD4+ T cells from PBMCs. Subset in this sample: CD45RA-negative fraction. This TCR derives from a man between 18 and 29 years old in good health. Some clones in this sample may be carry-over from other donors' samples. The CDR3 sequence: CASSLQQGQPQHF. CDR3 DNA sequence: TGTGCCAGCAGTTTACAACAGGGGCAGCCCCAGCATTTT.